This TCR beta chain was captured by sequencing in a study of blood T cell repertoires in COVID-19 (TCRdb year 2020). Turning to the overall study: Samples from collaborators originated in the United States, Italy and Spain and spanned both the acute and convalescent phases of COVID-19. The material from the prospective study consisted of cDNA or gDNA derived from T cells, B-cell-depleted T cells, or PBMCs. Deeply sampled blood TCRbeta repertoires from subjects exposed to, actively infected with, or recovered from COVID-19 were included in the dataset. Samples were obtained from the ongoing ImmuneRACE study (first 160 participants) and from 950 to 1,500 subjects provided by 6 global collaborators. A de-identified subject ID, COVID-19 status, age in years and sex were almost always included in the sample metadata. The repertoires were released in a freely available public database meant as a resource for research on the immune response to SARS-CoV-2. HLA class I and class II types, where available, came from metadata supplied by the sample provider rather than from assay-based typing. The paper's findings and limits, for the study overall: The amount of clinical and demographic metadata varied by source and participant and was provided uncurated.

The CDR3 starts with the cysteine, ends with the phenylalanine, and has 12 residues. Only the CDR3 DNA stays, 36 bases, in frame from base 1. Trimming at the junction amounts to 5 bases on V and 5 bases on J, and the germline ends lie 9 bases apart. In the prospective study, participants were roughly 18 to 95 years old, resided in 24 geographic areas of the United States, and were enrolled through a virtual design. In the prospective study, cohorts were assigned on the basis of participant-reported clinical history obtained from a screening survey and a study questionnaire. Each participant in the prospective study had whole blood, serum and a nasopharyngeal or oropharyngeal swab collected by mobile phlebotomists. Prospective study participants could optionally give additional blood draws and questionnaires over an approximately 2-month period. Before DNA extraction, prospective study blood samples were shipped either frozen or at room temperature.

Comments on this clone: What this receptor recognizes is not known. No quality values exist for individual bases; no much larger clone is one base distant.

TCRbeta CDR3 regions were amplified from genomic DNA by means of the immunoSEQ Assay, a bias-controlled multiplex PCR. Regarding the original processing steps: Within the assay, amplification of reference gene primers was used to estimate how many nucleated cells each sample contained. To quantify the absolute abundance of each unique TCRbeta CDR3 rearrangement, sequence reads were collapsed and filtered. Productive Simpson clonality was computed per sample as the square root of Simpson's diversity index over productive rearrangements. The table comes from immuneACCESS by way of TCRdb, which keeps in-frame sequences with V and J called. Part of the clones is missing from these tables; in studies checked, under half for an unresolved V gene and the rest for unknown reasons. V and J calls plus clone size are reproduced from that table; the DNA served to infer D and trimming. The sample table lists approximately 290,000 clones, around 90% of them with a count of one. Approximately 4% of the sample is taken by the ten largest.

The V and J segments used are TRBV12-3 or TRBV12-4 and TRBJ1-2; no D gene is confidently identified. Specimen: PBMCs or T cells enriched from blood (not recorded which). The source of this sequence is a woman between 18 and 29 years old with acute COVID-19. The DNA is as follows: TGTGCCAGCAGTCCAAGAGGATATGGCTACACCTTC. This codes for CASSPRGYGYTF.